This entry describes one T cell receptor beta chain. V lost 0 bases to trimming and J lost 6 bases; unmatched junction nucleotides: 1. This CDR3 has 14 amino acids. Germline CDR1 is LNHDA and CDR2 is SQIVND (reference sequence). This entry is derived from a study of blood T cell repertoires in COVID-19. Study-wide context: From T cells, B-cell-depleted T cells, or PBMCs came the material, which was cDNA or gDNA.

Sequencing was performed with immunoSEQ multiplex PCR; in TCRdb, only in-frame clones are kept and a portion is missing. The top ten clones hold roughly 6% of a sample with about 40,000 clones, about nine tenths of them seen once. This TCR was recovered from a woman over 75 with acute or convalescent COVID-19. V gene TRBV19 combines with J gene TRBJ2-2, with 7 bases aligning to TRBD1. Sequencing was performed on peripheral blood. CDR3 region: CASSIDTGAGELFF. CDR3 DNA sequence: TGTGCCAGTAGTATAGATACAGGGGCCGGGGAGCTGTTTTTT.